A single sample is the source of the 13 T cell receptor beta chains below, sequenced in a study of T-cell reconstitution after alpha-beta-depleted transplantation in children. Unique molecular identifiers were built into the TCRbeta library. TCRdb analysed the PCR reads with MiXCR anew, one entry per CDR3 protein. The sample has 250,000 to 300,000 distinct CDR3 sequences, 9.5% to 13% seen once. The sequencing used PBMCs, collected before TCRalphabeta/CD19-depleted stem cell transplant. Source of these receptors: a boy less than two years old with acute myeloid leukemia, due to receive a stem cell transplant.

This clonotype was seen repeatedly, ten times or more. CDR3 nucleotides: TGTGCCAGCAGTAAGGGGCAGGGCTCCTACGAGCAGTACTTC. Protein: CASSKGQGSYEQYF. The chain employs TRBV5-5 and TRBJ2-7, with D maybe TRBD1 (5 bases). Trimming left V 5 bases short and J 0 bases short, with 12 bases between. In germline, CDR1 is SGHKS, CDR2 YYEKEE (reference sequence). This CDR3 has 14 amino acids.

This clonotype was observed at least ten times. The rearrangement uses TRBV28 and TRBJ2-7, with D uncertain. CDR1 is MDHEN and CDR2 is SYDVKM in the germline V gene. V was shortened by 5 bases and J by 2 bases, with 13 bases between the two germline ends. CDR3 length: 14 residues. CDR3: CASSPIGGTYEQYF. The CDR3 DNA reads TGTGCCAGCAGTCCCATTGGCGGCACCTACGAGCAGTACTTC.

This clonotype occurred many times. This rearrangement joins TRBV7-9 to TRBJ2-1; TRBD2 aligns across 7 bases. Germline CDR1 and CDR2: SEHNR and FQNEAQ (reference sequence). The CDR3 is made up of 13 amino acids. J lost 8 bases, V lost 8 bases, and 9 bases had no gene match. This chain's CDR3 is CASSGLPWDEQFF. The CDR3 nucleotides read TGTGCCAGCTCGGGACTACCCTGGGATGAGCAGTTCTTC.

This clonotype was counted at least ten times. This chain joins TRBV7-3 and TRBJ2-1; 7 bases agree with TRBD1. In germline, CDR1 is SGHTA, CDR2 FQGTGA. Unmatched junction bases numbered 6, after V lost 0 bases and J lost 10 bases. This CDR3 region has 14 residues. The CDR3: CASSLTTTGNEQFF. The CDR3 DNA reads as TGTGCCAGCAGCTTAACGACGACAGGGAACGAGCAGTTCTTC. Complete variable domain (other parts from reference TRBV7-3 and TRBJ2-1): GAGVSQTPSNKVTEKGKYVELRCDPISGHTALYWYRQSLGQGPEFLIYFQGTGAADDSGLPNDRFFAVRPEGSVSTLKIQRTERGDSAVYLCASSLTTTGNEQFFGPGTRLTVL.

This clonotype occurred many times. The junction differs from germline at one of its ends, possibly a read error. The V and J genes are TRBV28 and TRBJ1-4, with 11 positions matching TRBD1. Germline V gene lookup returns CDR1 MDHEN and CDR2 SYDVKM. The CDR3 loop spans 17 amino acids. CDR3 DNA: TGCGCTCAAGGACAGGGGGCGAGGAATGGAACTAATGAAAAACTGTTTTTT. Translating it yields CAQGQGARNGTNEKLFF.

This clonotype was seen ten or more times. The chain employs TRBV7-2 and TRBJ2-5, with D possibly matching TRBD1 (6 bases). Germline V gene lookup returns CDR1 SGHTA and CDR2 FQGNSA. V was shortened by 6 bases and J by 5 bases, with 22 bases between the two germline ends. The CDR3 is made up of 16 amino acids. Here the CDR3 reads CASRGWGTPMKETQYF. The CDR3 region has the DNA TGTGCCAGCAGAGGTTGGGGGACACCTATGAAGGAGACCCAGTACTTC.

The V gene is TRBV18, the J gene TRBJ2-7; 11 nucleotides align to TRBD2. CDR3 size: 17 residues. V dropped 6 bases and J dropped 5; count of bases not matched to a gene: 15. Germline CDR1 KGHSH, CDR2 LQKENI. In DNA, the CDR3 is TGTGCCAGCTCCCGCTCAGCCTTAGCGGGAGGGAAGAACGAGCAGTACTTC. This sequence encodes CASSRSALAGGKNEQYF.

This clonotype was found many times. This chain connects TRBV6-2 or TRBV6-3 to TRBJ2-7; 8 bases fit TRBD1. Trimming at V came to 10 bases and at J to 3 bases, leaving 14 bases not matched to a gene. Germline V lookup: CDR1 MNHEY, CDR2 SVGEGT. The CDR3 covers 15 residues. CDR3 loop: CATLKFGQGDYEQYF. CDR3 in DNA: TGTGCCACCCTTAAATTTGGACAGGGAGACTACGAGCAGTACTTC.

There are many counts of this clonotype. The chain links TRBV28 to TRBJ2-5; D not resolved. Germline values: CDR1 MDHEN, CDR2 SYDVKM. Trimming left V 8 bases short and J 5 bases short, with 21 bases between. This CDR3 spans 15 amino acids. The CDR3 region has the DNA TGTGCCAGCCAGCCCCGCTTTTCCATTGGGGAGACCCAGTACTTC. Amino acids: CASQPRFSIGETQYF. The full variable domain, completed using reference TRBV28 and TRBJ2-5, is DVKVTQSSRYLVKRTGEKVFLECVQDMDHENMFWYRQDPGLGLRLIYFSYDVKMKEKGDIPEGYSVSREKKERFSLILESASTNQTSMYLCASQPRFSIGETQYFGPGTRLLVL.

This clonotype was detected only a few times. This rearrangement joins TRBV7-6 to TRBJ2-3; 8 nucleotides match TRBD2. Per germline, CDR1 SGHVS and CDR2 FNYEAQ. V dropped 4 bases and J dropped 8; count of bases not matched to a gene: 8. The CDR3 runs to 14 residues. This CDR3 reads CASSSGGRWGTQYF. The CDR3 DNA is TGTGCCAGCAGCTCGGGCGGGAGGTGGGGTACGCAGTATTTT.

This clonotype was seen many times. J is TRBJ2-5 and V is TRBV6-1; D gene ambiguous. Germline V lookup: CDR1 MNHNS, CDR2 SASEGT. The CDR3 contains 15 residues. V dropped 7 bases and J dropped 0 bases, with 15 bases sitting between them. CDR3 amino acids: CASTPSPGYQETQYF. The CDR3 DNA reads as TGTGCCAGCACCCCAAGCCCAGGCTACCAAGAGACCCAGTACTTC.

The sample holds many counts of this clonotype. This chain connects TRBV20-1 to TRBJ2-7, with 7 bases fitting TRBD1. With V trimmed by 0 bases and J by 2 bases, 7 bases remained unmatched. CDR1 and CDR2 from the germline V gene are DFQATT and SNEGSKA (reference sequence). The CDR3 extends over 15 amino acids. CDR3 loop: CSAREFPGQPYEQYF. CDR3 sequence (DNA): TGCAGTGCTAGAGAGTTTCCGGGACAGCCCTACGAGCAGTACTTC.

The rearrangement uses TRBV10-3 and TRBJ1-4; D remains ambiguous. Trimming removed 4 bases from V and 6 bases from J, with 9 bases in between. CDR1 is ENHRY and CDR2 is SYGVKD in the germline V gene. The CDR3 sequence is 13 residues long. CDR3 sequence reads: CAISVDPDEKLFF. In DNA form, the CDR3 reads TGTGCCATCAGTGTGGACCCTGATGAAAAACTGTTTTTT.